This T cell receptor (beta chain) was obtained from a study of blood T cells in healthy people across ages. Looking at the study overall: Template switching caught about one barcoded beta molecule for each two T cells. General study points: The study found TCR beta diversity correlated strongly with naive T cell percentage.

This clonotype has at least ten counts. Its target is unknown. Germline assignment: CDR1 SEHNR and CDR2 FQNEAQ (reference sequence). This CDR3 contains 15 residues. V was clipped by 3 bases and J by 0 bases, with 9 bases between them. Primers used in a second PCR of about 7 to 11 cycles were a sample-barcoded 5' primer and a J-beta primer mix. A tag from a template-switch adaptor with 12 random nucleotides marked each cDNA molecule. TCRdb analysed the 5' RACE reads with MiXCR anew, one entry per CDR3 protein. The sample lists 600,000 or so distinct CDR3 sequences, less than 60% occurring once. The TCR was taken from an elderly man in good health. This chain connects TRBV7-9 to TRBJ2-1, with unresolved D. The specimen sequenced was blood. CDR3 amino acids: CASSFDSSSYNEQFF. The CDR3 DNA is TGTGCCAGCAGCTTCGACTCGAGCTCCTACAATGAGCAGTTCTTC.